The 24 T cell receptor beta chains listed next were all sequenced from one sample in a study of blood T cell repertoires in COVID-19. The assay was immunoSEQ multiplex PCR, and TCRdb's table has in-frame clones only and misses some. The sample lists just over 65,000 clones, roughly 91% occurring once. The specimen was peripheral blood. The receptors originated from a man aged 60 to 75 with acute or convalescent COVID-19.

The rearrangement joins TRBV10-3 to TRBJ2-6, with D possibly being TRBD1 (5 bases). Germline V gene lookup returns CDR1 ENHRY and CDR2 SYGVKD. CDR3 length: 16 residues. V lost 7 bases and J lost 1, with 14 bases in between. The DNA for the CDR3 is TGTGCCATCACGCGACAGTCAATTTCTGGGGCCAACGTCCTGACTTTC. Translation gives CAITRQSISGANVLTF.

V gene TRBV29-1 combines with J gene TRBJ1-2; 12 bases are shared with TRBD1. The germline gives CDR1 SQVTM, CDR2 ANQGSEA. This CDR3 spans 13 amino acids. V gave up 4 bases and J gave up 4 bases; unmatched junction bases: 1. CDR3 sequence: CSVGGQGAYGYTF. Here the CDR3 DNA reads TGCAGCGTTGGGGGACAGGGGGCCTATGGCTACACCTTC.

This chain joins TRBV7-9 and TRBJ2-1; D unclear. This CDR3 region has 14 residues. The germline V gene encodes CDR1 SEHNR and CDR2 FQNEAQ (reference sequence). Trimming cost V 5 bases and J 6 bases, with 14 bases left between them. CDR3 sequence (DNA): TGTGCCAGCAGCCCAAAAAGCCTAGTCAATGAGCAGTTCTTC. Translation: CASSPKSLVNEQFF.

This chain links TRBV18 with TRBJ1-2, with 8 positions matching TRBD1. The germline V gene encodes CDR1 KGHSH and CDR2 LQKENI. The trim removed 2 bases at V and 5 bases at J, leaving 4 bases unmatched. CDR3 length equals 14 residues. CDR3 loop: CASSPARTGYGYTF. CDR3 nucleotide sequence: TGTGCCAGCTCACCAGCGCGGACAGGGTATGGCTACACCTTC.

This chain joins TRBV6-6 and TRBJ2-1; weak D call: TRBD1 (5 bases). Trimming took 6 bases from V and 7 from J, leaving 13 bases between them. CDR3 length equals 13 residues. Per germline, CDR1 MNHNY and CDR2 SVGAGI (reference sequence). The CDR3 sequence is CASSSRVENEQFF. CDR3 DNA: TGTGCCAGCAGCAGCAGGGTTGAGAATGAGCAGTTCTTC.

The J gene is TRBJ2-5, the V gene TRBV24-1; 8 positions agree with TRBD1. The CDR3 is 16 residues long. Germline CDR1 and CDR2: KGHDR and SFDVKD. V lost 3 bases and J lost 4; bases outside the gene matches: 9. The CDR3 DNA follows: TGTGCCACCAGTGATCTTGCAGCAGGGGGCGGAGAGACCCAGTACTTC. Protein: CATSDLAAGGGETQYF.

The V gene is TRBV30, the J gene TRBJ2-3, with D possibly matching TRBD2 (5 bases). V was shortened by 0 bases and J by 0 bases, with 10 bases between the two germline ends. Germline-derived CDR1 and CDR2 are GTSNPN and SVGIG (reference sequence). The CDR3 sequence is 15 residues long. The CDR3 protein is CAWSVRGLSTDTQYF. The CDR3 DNA is TGTGCCTGGAGTGTACGAGGACTCAGCACAGATACGCAGTATTTT.

This chain uses TRBV18 with TRBJ2-5, with TRBD1 matching over 7 bases. Germline V lookup: CDR1 KGHSH, CDR2 LQKENI. With V trimmed by 2 bases and J by 2 bases, 14 bases remained unmatched. This CDR3 is 18 amino acids long. CDR3 region: CASSPESMTGSVQETQYF. The CDR3 DNA sequence: TGTGCCAGCTCACCAGAGTCTATGACAGGGTCCGTACAAGAGACCCAGTACTTC. Filled out from reference TRBV18 and TRBJ2-5, the complete variable domain reads NAGVMQNPRHLVRRRGQEARLRCSPMKGHSHVYWYRQLPEEGLKFMVYLQKENIIDESGMPKERFSAEFPKEGPSILRIQQVVRGDSAAYFCASSPESMTGSVQETQYFGPGTRLLVL.

The rearrangement uses TRBV19 and TRBJ1-5; TRBD1 is a possible D gene (6 bases). The V and J ends lost 7 bases and 4 bases respectively, with 20 bases between them. The CDR3 is 16 residues long. Per germline, CDR1 LNHDA and CDR2 SQIVND (reference sequence). The CDR3, as DNA: TGTGCCAGTACCCCGGGGGGCCGGACAGATAATCAGCCCCAGCATTTT. Amino acids: CASTPGGRTDNQPQHF.

V gene TRBV27 combines with J gene TRBJ1-2; 7 bases line up with TRBD1. There are 13 residues in the CDR3. Trimming cost V 4 bases and J 3 bases; bases outside gene matches: 2. Germline CDR1 MNHEY, CDR2 SMNVEV (reference sequence). CDR3 region: CASSSGQYYGYTF. The CDR3 coding sequence is TGTGCCAGCAGTTCGGGACAGTACTATGGCTACACCTTC.

The chain has TRBV29-1 and TRBJ2-5, with D maybe TRBD1 (6 bases). V was clipped by 4 bases and J by 2 bases, with 17 bases between them. The CDR3 runs 15 residues. Germline assignment: CDR1 SQVTM and CDR2 ANQGSEA. CDR3 bases: TGCAGCGTTGTAGGACAGCCAAATAAACAAGAGACCCAGTACTTC. Translation: CSVVGQPNKQETQYF.

The J gene is TRBJ1-4, the V gene TRBV15; 8 nucleotides align to TRBD1. The trim removed 7 bases at V and 6 bases at J, leaving 7 bases unmatched. This CDR3 is built from 14 residues. The germline gives CDR1 LNHNV, CDR2 YYDKDF (reference sequence). The CDR3 here is CATTRGQVYEKLFF. CDR3 in DNA: TGTGCCACCACCCGGGGACAGGTATATGAAAAACTGTTTTTT.

This clone was seen only once. The chain carries TRBV10-3 and TRBJ1-4; 7 bases line up with TRBD1. The CDR3 is 16 amino acids. CDR1 and CDR2 (germline): ENHRY, SYGVKD. Trimming at V came to 3 bases and at J to 0 bases, leaving 4 bases not matched to a gene. The DNA of the CDR3 is TGTGCCATCAGTGACCGACAGGGAGCAACTAATGAAAAACTGTTTTTT. It is translated as CAISDRQGATNEKLFF.

The gene calls are TRBV2 and TRBJ1-1, with D possibly matching TRBD1 (5 bases). The germline V gene has CDR1 SNHLY and CDR2 FYNNEI. Trimming stripped 2 bases from V and 5 bases from J, with 15 bases between. CDR3 length equals 15 residues. CDR3 nucleotides: TGTGCCAGCAGTGAACAGGGCCCTACGAGGACTGAAGCTTTCTTT. Translating gives CASSEQGPTRTEAFF.

The rearrangement links TRBV7-2 to TRBJ1-3; perhaps TRBD1 as D (5 bases). The germline gives CDR1 SGHTA, CDR2 FQGNSA. The CDR3 consists of 14 residues. V was trimmed by 1 base and J by 7 bases, leaving 11 bases between them. CDR3 amino acids: CASSLGSGGNTIYF. In DNA form, the CDR3 reads TGTGCCAGCAGCTTAGGGTCCGGGGGGAACACCATATATTTT.

This clone was seen a single time. The J gene is TRBJ1-3, the V gene TRBV12-5, with 7 nucleotides matching TRBD1. Germline values: CDR1 LGHNT, CDR2 FRNRAP. V was pared by 6 bases and J by 1 base, with 6 bases of the junction left unmatched. The CDR3 is made up of 15 amino acids. The CDR3 DNA reads TGTGCTAGTGGGCCGGGACAGCTATCTGGAAACACCATATATTTT. This encodes CASGPGQLSGNTIYF.

Only a few counts were recorded for this clone. The V call is TRBV11-2, the J call TRBJ2-7; 9 bases line up with TRBD1. Per germline, CDR1 SGHAT and CDR2 FQNNGV. The CDR3 loop spans 15 amino acids. The V and J ends lost 6 bases and 5 bases, in that order; junction bases with no gene match: 11. The CDR3 sequence is CASSLGTGNRHEQYF. The CDR3 DNA is TGTGCCAGCAGTCTCGGGACAGGGAATAGGCACGAGCAGTACTTC. The full variable domain, with the rest looked up from reference TRBV11-2 and TRBJ2-7, is EAGVAQSPRYKIIEKRQSVAFWCNPISGHATLYWYQQILGQGPKLLIQFQNNGVVDDSQLPKDRFSAERLKGVDSTLKIQPAKLEDSAVYLCASSLGTGNRHEQYFGPGTRLTVT.

The chain employs TRBV6-5 and TRBJ2-3, with 9 bases fitting TRBD2. V gave up 10 bases and J gave up 2 bases; unmatched junction bases: 7. The CDR3 runs to 14 residues. Germline CDR1 reads MNHEY; CDR2 reads SVGAGI. The CDR3 DNA follows: TGTGCCACCGGCCGACTAGCGGCCACAGATACGCAGTATTTT. This sequence encodes CATGRLAATDTQYF.

The V and J genes are TRBV24-1 and TRBJ1-2; 12 bases align to TRBD1. CDR1 and CDR2 (germline): KGHDR, SFDVKD. V shed 7 bases and J 6 bases; nucleotides not matched to a gene: 11. The CDR3 length is 16 residues. DNA of the CDR3: TGTGCCACCAGCGCGGGACAGGGGGCGCGCATTGATGGCTACACCTTC. Amino acid sequence: CATSAGQGARIDGYTF.

About this clone itself: Other DNA sequences in the sample encode the same CDR3. This chain uses TRBV5-6 with TRBJ1-1; tentatively, D is TRBD1 (6 bases). The CDR3 loop spans 11 amino acids. The V gene's germline CDR1 is SGHDT and CDR2 YYEEEE. V lost 4 bases, J lost 8 bases, and 9 bases lay in between. The CDR3 DNA reads as TGTGCCAGCAGCCTGGGGGGCGAAGCTTTCTTT. Translated, it gives CASSLGGEAFF.

This clone has just one count. The rearrangement uses TRBV5-1 and TRBJ1-5, with D perhaps matching TRBD1 (6 bases). The germline CDR1 and CDR2 sequences are SGHRS and YFSETQ. This CDR3 region has 15 residues. V was shortened by 0 bases and J by 7 bases, with 14 bases between the two germline ends. CDR3 in DNA: TGCGCCAGCAGCTTGGAGGGGGGGGCAGGGCAGCCCCAGCATTTT. It is translated as CASSLEGGAGQPQHF.

The genes are TRBV7-2 and TRBJ1-1; D is possibly TRBD1 (5 bases). This CDR3 contains 13 residues. Trimming removed 5 bases at V and 1 base at J, with 8 bases between. Germline CDR1 reads SGHTA; CDR2 reads FQGNSA. The CDR3 loop is CASSAGPNTEAFF. The CDR3 coding sequence is TGTGCCAGCAGCGCGGGACCGAACACTGAAGCTTTCTTT.

This clone has only a few counts. The chain has TRBV29-1 and TRBJ2-3, with TRBD1 as a possible D gene (5 bases). The germline gives CDR1 SQVTM, CDR2 ANQGSEA. This CDR3 contains 16 residues. Trimming removed 2 bases at V and 0 bases at J, with 15 bases between. CDR3 in DNA: TGCAGCGTTGAACCAACCAGGGCCCCTAGCACAGATACGCAGTATTTT. Encoded protein: CSVEPTRAPSTDTQYF.

This chain connects TRBV10-3 to TRBJ1-1; unclear D gene. The CDR3 loop spans 14 amino acids. CDR1 and CDR2 (germline): ENHRY, SYGVKD. V was clipped by 0 bases and J by 4 bases, with 9 bases between them. The CDR3 protein is CAISESFEGTEAFF. For the CDR3, the DNA is TGTGCCATCAGTGAGTCGTTCGAGGGCACTGAAGCTTTCTTT.